These 29 T cell receptor beta chains were all obtained from the same sample, sequenced in a study of tumor-infiltrating lymphocytes in primary liver carcinoma. With a constant-region primer, TCR beta cDNA was made from about 0.5 ug of total RNA. Three nested multiplex PCR rounds, a slightly modified ARM-PCR, produced the libraries for TCR beta. The first two PCR rounds used TRBV1-TRBV30 forward primers with a C-beta reverse primer, roughly 10 cycles each. Each CDR3 protein is one row after TCRdb ran MiXCR on the multiplex PCR reads. Counted here are 90,000 to 100,000 distinct CDR3 sequences, about three quarters occurring once; the ten biggest clones make up more than 8%. Co-extraction of both nucleic acids (RNA and DNA) used about 17-33 mg of unsorted bulk tissue. The sequencing sample was made of liver tumor tissue from sampling region 5. Documented subset: tumor region T5, tumor centre. Receptors originate from an older woman with primary liver carcinoma and hepatitis B virus infection.

This clonotype was seen at least ten times. The V and J genes are TRBV29-1 and TRBJ2-3; D possibly matches TRBD1 or TRBD2 (5 bases each). V was cut by 6 bases and J by 6 bases, with 16 bases left in between. This CDR3 has 13 amino acids. Germline V gene sequence: CDR1 SQVTM, CDR2 ANQGSEA. The CDR3 reads CSVGTAMGDTQYF. In DNA, the CDR3 is TGCAGCGTCGGGACCGCAATGGGGGATACGCAGTATTTT.

Concerning this clonotype: An end of the junction does not agree with germline; a read error may underlie this. This sequence joins TRBV19 and TRBJ1-5; D uncertain. Germline values: CDR1 LNHDA, CDR2 SQIVND (reference sequence). The CDR3 runs 15 residues. CDR3 sequence reads: CVSSFRQLGNQPQHF. CDR3 nucleotides: TGTGTCAGTAGTTTCCGCCAGCTAGGAAATCAGCCCCAGCATTTT.

A remark on this clonotype: It may be a read error: a sequence one base away is much more abundant. This rearrangement joins TRBV12-3 or TRBV12-4 to TRBJ2-2; 10 bases line up with TRBD2. V lost 5 bases, J lost 4 bases, and 4 bases stayed unmatched. This CDR3 has 15 amino acids. The CDR3 bases are TGTGCCAGCAGTCAACTAGCGGGGTCCACCGGGGAGCTGTTTTTT. This codes for CASSQLAGSTGELFF.

This clonotype was counted many times. V and J are TRBV12-3 or TRBV12-4 and TRBJ2-1, with unresolved D. The CDR3 extends over 17 amino acids. Trimming took off 5 bases at V and 2 bases at J, with 19 bases between the two ends. Here the CDR3 DNA reads TGTGCCAGCAGTCCGCGCCCGAGAAGTATGGCCTACAATGAGCAGTTCTTC. This translates into CASSPRPRSMAYNEQFF.

This clonotype came up once. An end of the junction differs from the germline gene, which may be a read error. This sequence joins TRBV11-2 and TRBJ2-5, with 7 bases identical to TRBD2. The germline V gene encodes CDR1 SGHAT and CDR2 FQNNGV. The CDR3 is 14 residues long. CDR3 sequence reads: CASIPTSAQETQCF. The CDR3 nucleotides are TGTGCCAGCATCCCCACTAGCGCCCAAGAGACCCAGTGCTTC.

This clonotype was detected many times. The V gene is TRBV5-6, the J gene TRBJ2-1; 8 nucleotides agree with TRBD2. The germline CDR1 and CDR2 sequences are SGHDT and YYEEEE. The CDR3 is made up of 16 amino acids. After removal of 1 base from V and 7 bases from J, the junction contained 10 bases not matched to a gene. CDR3: CASSLLWSGSYNEQFF. The CDR3 DNA follows: TGTGCCAGCAGCTTGCTGTGGAGCGGGAGTTATAATGAGCAGTTCTTC.

This clonotype was picked up one time. The germline gene is not matched at one end of the junction; a read error may be the cause. The chain has TRBV6-1 and TRBJ1-5; D is possibly TRBD1 (6 bases). CDR1 and CDR2 (germline): MNHNS, SASEGT. This CDR3 is 13 amino acids long. This CDR3 is CASGTQGNQPQHF. The CDR3 DNA is TGTGCCAGCGGTACACAGGGAAATCAGCCTCAGCATTTT.

As to this clonotype: The CDR3 does not end in the conserved phenylalanine or tryptophan, so this is likely a read error. CDR3 in amino acids: CVSSLGLLKYNEQFL. The DNA of the CDR3 is TGTGTCAGCAGCCTCGGACTCCTGAAATACAATGAGCAGTTCCTC. This chain uses TRBV6-5 with TRBJ2-1; perhaps TRBD2 as D (5 bases). Germline CDR1 reads MNHEY; CDR2 reads SVGAGI. The CDR3 runs to 15 residues.

The gene calls are TRBV10-1 and TRBJ2-4; D call uncertain. Trimming took 11 bases from V and 7 from J, leaving 12 bases between them. Germline CDR1 reads WNHNN; CDR2 reads SYGVQD (reference sequence). CDR3 length: 11 residues. This chain's CDR3 is CAAQPGNIQYF. In DNA, the CDR3 is TGCGCCGCCCAACCCGGGAACATTCAGTACTTC.

Only one count was recorded for this clonotype. This may stem from a read error, because a much larger clone lies one nucleotide away. The CDR3 does not end in the conserved phenylalanine or tryptophan, so this is likely a read error. The J gene is TRBJ1-5, the V gene TRBV7-8; 8 positions agree with TRBD1. The CDR3 contains 16 residues. Per the germline V gene, CDR1 is SGHVS and CDR2 is FQNEAQ. Trimming took 1 base from V and 9 from J; bases not matched to a gene: 11. The CDR3 DNA follows: TGTGCCAGCAGCTTAGAGGCAGGGGGCTATGGAGGGCCCCAGCATCTT. This gives the protein CASSLEAGGYGGPQHL.

The table lists this clonotype with many counts. V gene TRBV5-1 combines with J gene TRBJ2-3, with 12 bases identical to TRBD2. Per germline, CDR1 SGHRS and CDR2 YFSETQ. Trimming at V came to 0 bases and at J to 1 base, leaving 6 bases not matched to a gene. CDR3 length: 18 residues. The CDR3 DNA follows: TGCGCCAGCAGCTTGGAATTCCCTAGCGGGGGGGGCACAGATACGCAGTATTTT. It yields the protein CASSLEFPSGGGTDTQYF.

Turning to this clonotype: A junction end diverges from the germline sequence, so it may reflect a read error. This sequence joins TRBV10-3 and TRBJ2-5; D gene ambiguous. CDR1 and CDR2 from the germline V gene are ENHRY and SYGVKD. This CDR3 has 14 amino acids. DNA for the CDR3: TGTGGCATCAGAAAAAGACTGGGCCAAGAGACCCAGTACTTC. This gives the protein CGIRKRLGQETQYF.

This clonotype was seen repeatedly, ten times or more. This chain joins TRBV6-5 and TRBJ2-7; TRBD2 is a possible D gene (5 bases). Trimming cost V 2 bases and J 2 bases, with 19 bases left between them. Germline V gene sequence: CDR1 MNHEY, CDR2 SVGAGI. This CDR3 has 17 amino acids. The CDR3 coding sequence is TGTGCCAGCAGTTACGAACGACCCCACGAGGGAGCCTACGAGCAGTACTTC. Translation: CASSYERPHEGAYEQYF.

This clonotype was found many times. The genes are TRBV10-3 and TRBJ2-1; 12 bases are a match to TRBD2. J gave up 8 bases and V 3 bases, and 5 bases lay outside the gene matches. CDR1 is ENHRY and CDR2 is SYGVKD in the germline V gene. CDR3 length: 15 residues. CDR3 nucleotides: TGTGCCATCAGTGAACTAGCGGGAGGAAGGGATGAGCAGTTCTTC. It encodes CAISELAGGRDEQFF.

About this clonotype itself: The conserved phenylalanine or tryptophan normally closing the CDR3 is absent here, so this likely arose from a read error. The chain employs TRBV5-1 and TRBJ1-1, with TRBD1 matching 8 bases. The CDR3 loop spans 15 amino acids. The V and J ends lost 3 bases and 8 bases, in that order; junction bases with no gene match: 12. Germline V CDR1 and CDR2: SGHRS, YFSETQ. CDR3 in DNA: TGCGCCAGCAGCTCTGACAGGGGAGTGGGGACCGAAGCTTTCCTT. Residues: CASSSDRGVGTEAFL.

The chain combines TRBV11-2 with TRBJ2-1; TRBD2 agrees at 11 bases. The germline V gene has CDR1 SGHAT and CDR2 FQNNGV. This CDR3 is built from 17 residues. The CDR3 region has the DNA TGTGTCACCAGCTTAGGTCTGGTAGCGGGAGGGCCAAATGAGCAGTTCTTC. Translation: CVTSLGLVAGGPNEQFF.

Of note for this clonotype: The junction departs from germline at one end; a sequencing error may be responsible. The chain uses TRBV5-1 and TRBJ2-6; the D gene is possibly TRBD2 (6 bases). Germline V lookup: CDR1 SGHRS, CDR2 YFSETQ. This CDR3 spans 17 amino acids. The DNA of the CDR3 is TGCGCCAGCAGGGGGGGAAATTTCGACTCTGGGGCCAATGTCCTGACTTTC. It is translated as CASRGGNFDSGANVLTF.

The chain has TRBV5-5 and TRBJ1-4; 7 bases agree with TRBD1. CDR3 length: 15 residues. Germline V gene data show CDR1 as SGHKS and CDR2 as YYEKEE (reference sequence). V lost 4 bases to trimming and J lost 5 bases; unmatched junction nucleotides: 8. CDR3 residues: CASSRRGTANEKLFF. In DNA form, the CDR3 reads TGTGCCAGCAGCCGGAGAGGGACAGCAAATGAAAAACTGTTTTTT.

Notes on this clonotype: It may be a read error: a sequence one base away is much more abundant. The chain recombines TRBV14 with TRBJ2-3; 8 nucleotides align to TRBD2. Germline assignment: CDR1 SGHDN and CDR2 FVKESK. With V trimmed by 1 base and J by 4 bases, 4 bases remained unmatched. The CDR3 has 15 residues. CDR3 sequence: CASSQVSGSADTQYF. The CDR3, as DNA: TGTGCCAGCAGCCAAGTCAGCGGGAGCGCAGATACGCAGTATTTT.

The chain carries TRBV12-3 or TRBV12-4 and TRBJ2-1; 7 nucleotides match TRBD2. The CDR3 loop spans 15 amino acids. J gave up 2 bases and V 9 bases, and 10 bases lay outside the gene matches. The DNA for the CDR3 is TGTGCCAGTGGGCCGGGACTACGACCCTACAATGAGCAGTTCTTC. Amino acids: CASGPGLRPYNEQFF.

Points on this clonotype: This may stem from a read error, because a much larger clone lies one nucleotide away. The chain couples TRBV28 to TRBJ2-2, with D maybe TRBD2 (5 bases). The CDR3 runs to 15 residues. Germline V CDR1 and CDR2: MDHEN, SYDVKM. Deletions cut 5 bases from V and 7 bases from J, with 17 bases between. The CDR3 region is CASSLYRTGHGELFF. CDR3 coding DNA: TGTGCCAGCAGTCTCTACCGGACTGGCCACGGGGAGCTGTTTTTT.

As concerns this clonotype: One end of the junction does not line up with germline, which may come from a read error. This rearrangement joins TRBV11-1 to TRBJ2-6; D is perhaps TRBD1 (5 bases). The CDR3 has 15 amino acids. The germline CDR1 and CDR2 sequences are SGHAT and FQDESV (reference sequence). The CDR3 spells CASSSHGSGAYVLTF. Written as DNA, the CDR3 is TGTGCCAGCAGCTCGCATGGTTCTGGGGCCTACGTCCTGACTTTC. The variable domain in full, completed from reference TRBV11-1 and TRBJ2-6, reads EAEVAQSPRYKITEKSQAVAFWCDPISGHATLYWYRQILGQGPELLVQFQDESVVDDSQLPKDRFSAERLKGVDSTLKIQPAELGDSAMYLCASSSHGSGAYVLTFGAGSRLTVL.

This clonotype was observed a handful of times. The rearrangement links TRBV6-4 to TRBJ1-1, with 7 bases aligning to TRBD1. Germline CDR1 and CDR2: MRHNA and SNTAGT. After removal of 6 bases from V and 0 bases from J, the junction contained 10 bases not matched to a gene. The CDR3 has 16 amino acids. The CDR3 here is CASSPGQARMNTEAFF. The DNA for the CDR3 is TGTGCCAGCAGCCCAGGACAGGCTCGGATGAACACTGAAGCTTTCTTT.

Of note for this clonotype: The CDR3 does not end in the conserved phenylalanine or tryptophan, so this is likely a read error. The rearrangement uses TRBV6-1 and TRBJ2-3; 8 positions match TRBD2. Germline V CDR1 and CDR2: MNHNS, SASEGT. The CDR3 has 15 amino acids. After removal of 10 bases from V and 2 bases from J, the junction contained 11 bases not matched to a gene. The CDR3 here is CANSTGTSITDTQYI. Here the CDR3 DNA reads TGTGCCAACAGCACCGGGACTAGTATCACAGATACGCAGTATATT.

Comments on this clonotype: With a much larger clone just one base away, this may be a read error. The V gene is TRBV5-1, the J gene TRBJ1-5, with no clear D. Germline loops: CDR1 SGHRS, CDR2 YFSETQ. This CDR3 contains 13 residues. The DNA for the CDR3 is TGCGCCAGAAGCTTTGGGTGGGATCAGCCCCAGCATTTT. Translating gives CARSFGWDQPQHF.

Concerning this clonotype: This may arise from a read error, as a much more abundant clone is one base away. The chain employs TRBV2 and TRBJ2-1; D might be TRBD2 (6 bases). The CDR3 has 15 amino acids. Deletions cut 9 bases from V and 2 bases from J, with 17 bases between. CDR1 SNHLY and CDR2 FYNNEI come from the germline V gene. CDR3 in DNA: TGTGCCAGGAGGCGGGACCCTCCTACCTACAATGAGCAGTTCTTC. Amino acid sequence: CARRRDPPTYNEQFF.

For the CDR3, the DNA is TGCGCCAGCAGCAAAACTGGCTCTGGGGCCAACGTCCTGACTTTC. Amino acid sequence: CASSKTGSGANVLTF. The chain links TRBV5-1 to TRBJ2-6; D uncertain. Germline V CDR1 and CDR2: SGHRS, YFSETQ. The V gene lost 4 bases and the J gene lost 0 bases, with 8 bases spanning the gap. The CDR3 runs 15 residues.

This clonotype was picked up one time. Relative to the germline gene, one junction end is altered; a read error may explain this. The chain couples TRBV11-2 to TRBJ2-7; maybe TRBD2 (8 bases). Germline V CDR1 and CDR2: SGHAT, FQNNGV. This CDR3 has 15 amino acids. Here the CDR3 reads CTSSLAGQPSYEQRF. In nucleotides, the CDR3 is TGTACCAGCAGCTTAGCGGGACAGCCCTCCTACGAGCAGCGCTTC.

This clonotype occurred many times. J is TRBJ2-2 and V is TRBV9; 7 bases match TRBD2. CDR1 is SGDLS, CDR2 YYNGEE, per germline. The CDR3 totals 15 residues. Unmatched junction bases numbered 4, after V lost 0 bases and J lost 5 bases. The DNA for the CDR3 is TGTGCCAGCAGCGTAGATCTGCGGGAGACCGGGGAGCTGTTTTTT. The encoded protein is CASSVDLRETGELFF.